This T cell receptor (beta chain) was profiled in a study of identical twins. Regarding the study as a whole: Part of the zero-insertion signal could reflect confounding by invariant MAIT and iNKT cells. Findings depended on cross-sectional statistics rather than tracking the same donors.

With respect to this clonotype: Its cognate antigen is unknown.

Unique molecular identifiers were present on the cDNA, which also gained a universal primer site by template switching. One entry per CDR3 protein results from TCRdb running MiXCR on the 5' RACE reads. This sample has 600,000 to 850,000 distinct CDR3 sequences, with 15% to 20% found just once. Trimming pared 1 base from V and 5 bases from J, leaving 15 bases between. This CDR3 contains 16 residues. In addition, the sample was reused for a study of T cells expressing NK-cell markers. Turning to that study: Whether expanded NKG2C+ T cell clones recognized HCMV stayed uncertain.

This rearrangement joins TRBV12-3 or TRBV12-4 to TRBJ2-1; weak D call: TRBD1 (6 bases). The clonotype originates from a woman between 18 and 29 years old in good health. Sequenced material: PBMCs. CDR3 loop: CASSLGQAAFDNEQFF. DNA for the CDR3: TGTGCCAGCAGTTTAGGACAGGCCGCTTTTGACAATGAGCAGTTCTTC.